The 3 T cell receptor beta chains given below trace back to one sample, sequenced in a study of CD8 T cells in ankylosing spondylitis. TCRdb used MiXCR to reprocess the 5' RACE reads, holding one entry per CDR3 protein. The table lists 300,000 to 400,000 distinct CDR3 sequences, approximately 22% of them singletons, with 10% to 15% in the top ten. The specimen sequenced was blood, either unsorted or a sorted T cell fraction (not recorded which). These receptors all stem from a male donor with ankylosing spondylitis or in good health (not recorded which).

This clonotype was seen more than once but under ten times. The CDR3 bases are TGTGCCAGCAGTTTAGAGGGTCCAAACACCGGGGAGCTGTTTTTT. The encoded protein is CASSLEGPNTGELFF. The gene calls are TRBV12-3 or TRBV12-4 and TRBJ2-2; D gene unclear. CDR3 length: 15 amino acids. Trimming cost V 1 base and J 2 bases, with 8 bases left between them.

This chain joins TRBV12-3 or TRBV12-4 and TRBJ1-5, with D hard to call. V was shortened by 2 bases and J by 7 bases, with 12 bases between the two germline ends. CDR3 length: 14 residues. For the CDR3, the DNA is TGTGCCAGCAGTTTACTACTGAGTGGCCAGCCCCAGCATTTT. Its protein is CASSLLLSGQPQHF.

The chain has TRBV12-3 or TRBV12-4 and TRBJ2-3; D is uncertain. CDR3 length equals 16 residues. Trimming pared 5 bases from V and 0 bases from J, leaving 15 bases between. DNA of the CDR3: TGTGCCAGCAGTCCAAGCTCCCTAGGAAGCACAGATACGCAGTATTTT. Protein product: CASSPSSLGSTDTQYF.